Reported below is one T cell receptor beta chain. No antigen is known for it. As the sequencing template, cDNA was produced by extracting RNA and reverse transcribing it. Produced via immunoSEQ multiplex PCR; TCRdb's table is partial and in-frame only. This table has about 140,000 clones, roughly 50% appearing once. Separation by sorting yielded CD4+ and CD8+ T cells from PBMCs. This entry comes from a study of CD8+ T cells in alopecia areata. General study results and limits: Clonality in lesional scalp, especially alopecia totalis/universalis, exceeded that of normal scalp. The study also sequences resident alphabeta T cells of normal skin in scalp samples. The study found TCR sharing across patients less clear than in mice, possibly for HLA reasons.

Sequencing was done on a sample of CD4+ T cells sorted from blood. The TCR was taken from a human donor in good health.

CDR3 sequence: CASSTYRGRGNGYTF. The CDR3 DNA sequence: TGTGCCAGCAGTACATACAGGGGGCGAGGTAATGGCTACACCTTC. The chain carries TRBV27 and TRBJ1-2, with 9 positions matching TRBD1. The CDR3 consists of 15 residues. Trimming removed 5 bases from V and 6 bases from J; junction bases left unmatched: 10. Per the germline V gene, CDR1 is MNHEY and CDR2 is SMNVEV (reference sequence).